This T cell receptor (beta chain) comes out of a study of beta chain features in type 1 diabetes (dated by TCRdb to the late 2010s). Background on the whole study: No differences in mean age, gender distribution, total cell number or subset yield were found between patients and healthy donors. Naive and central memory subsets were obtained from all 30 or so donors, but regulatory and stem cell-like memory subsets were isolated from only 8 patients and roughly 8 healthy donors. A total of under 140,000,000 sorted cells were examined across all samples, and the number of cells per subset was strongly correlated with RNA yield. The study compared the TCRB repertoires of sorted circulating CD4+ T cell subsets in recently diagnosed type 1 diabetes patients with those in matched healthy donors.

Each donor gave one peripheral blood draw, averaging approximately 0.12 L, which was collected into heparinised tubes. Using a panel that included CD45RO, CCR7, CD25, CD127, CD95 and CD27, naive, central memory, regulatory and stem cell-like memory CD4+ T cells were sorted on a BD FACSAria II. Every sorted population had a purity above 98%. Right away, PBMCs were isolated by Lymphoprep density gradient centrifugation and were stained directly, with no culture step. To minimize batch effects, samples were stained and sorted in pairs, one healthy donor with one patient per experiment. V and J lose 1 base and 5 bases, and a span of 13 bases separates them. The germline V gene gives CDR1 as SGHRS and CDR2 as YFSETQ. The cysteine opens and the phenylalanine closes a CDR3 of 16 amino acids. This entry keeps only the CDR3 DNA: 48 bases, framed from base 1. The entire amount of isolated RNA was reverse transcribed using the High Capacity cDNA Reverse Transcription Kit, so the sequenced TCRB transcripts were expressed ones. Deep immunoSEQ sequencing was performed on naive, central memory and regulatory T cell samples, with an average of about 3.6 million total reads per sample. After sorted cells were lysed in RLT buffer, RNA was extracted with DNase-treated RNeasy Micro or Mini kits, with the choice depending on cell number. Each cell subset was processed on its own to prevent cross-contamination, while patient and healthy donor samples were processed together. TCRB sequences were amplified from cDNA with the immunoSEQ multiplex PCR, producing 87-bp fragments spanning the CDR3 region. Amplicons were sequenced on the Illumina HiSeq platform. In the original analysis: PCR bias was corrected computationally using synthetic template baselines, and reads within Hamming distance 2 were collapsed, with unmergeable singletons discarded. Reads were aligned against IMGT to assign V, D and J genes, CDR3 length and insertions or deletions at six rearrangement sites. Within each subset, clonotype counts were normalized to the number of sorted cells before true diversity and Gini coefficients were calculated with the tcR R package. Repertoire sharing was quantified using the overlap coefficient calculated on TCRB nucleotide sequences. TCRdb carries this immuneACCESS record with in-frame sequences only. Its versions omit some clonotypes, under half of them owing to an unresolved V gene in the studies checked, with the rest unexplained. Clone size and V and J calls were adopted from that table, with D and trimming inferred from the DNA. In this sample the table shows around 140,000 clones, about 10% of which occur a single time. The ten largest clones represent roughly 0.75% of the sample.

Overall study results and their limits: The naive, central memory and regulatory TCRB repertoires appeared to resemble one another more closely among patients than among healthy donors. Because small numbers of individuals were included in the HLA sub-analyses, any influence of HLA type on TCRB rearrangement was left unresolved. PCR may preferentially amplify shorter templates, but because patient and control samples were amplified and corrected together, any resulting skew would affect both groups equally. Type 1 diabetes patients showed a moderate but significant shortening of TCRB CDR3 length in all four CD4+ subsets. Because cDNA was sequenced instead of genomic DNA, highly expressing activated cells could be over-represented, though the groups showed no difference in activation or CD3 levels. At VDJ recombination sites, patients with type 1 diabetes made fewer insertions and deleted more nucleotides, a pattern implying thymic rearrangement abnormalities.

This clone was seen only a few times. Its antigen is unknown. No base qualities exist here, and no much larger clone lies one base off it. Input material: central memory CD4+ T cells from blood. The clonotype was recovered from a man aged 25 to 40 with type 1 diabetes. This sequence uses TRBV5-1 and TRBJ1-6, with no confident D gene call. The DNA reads TGCGCCAGCAGCTTGAACCTGGGCTCAAATAATTCACCCCTCCACTTT. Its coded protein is CASSLNLGSNNSPLHF. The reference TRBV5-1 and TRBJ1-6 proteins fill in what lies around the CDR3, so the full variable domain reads KAGVTQTPRYLIKTRGQQVTLSCSPISGHRSVSWYQQTPGQGLQFLFEYFSETQRNKGNFPGRFSGRQFSNSRSEMNVSTLELGDSALYLCASSLNLGSNNSPLHFGNGTRLTVT.